Here is one T cell receptor (beta chain) with its context. These data belong to a study of T cell responses to AZD1222 COVID-19 vaccine. The table came from immunoSEQ multiplex PCR; TCRdb's copy has only in-frame clones and leaves some out. The sample has roughly 80,000 clones; about 92% are singletons. The V and J ends lost 3 bases and 8 bases respectively, with 11 bases between them. Germline V gene lookup returns CDR1 LGHDT and CDR2 YNNKEL (reference sequence). The CDR3 has 14 amino acids. The origin of this receptor is an adult in good health. The rearrangement links TRBV3-1 (or the pseudogene TRBV3-2) to TRBJ1-6, with D maybe TRBD1 (5 bases). Source: peripheral blood, taken on day 0 of AZD1222 vaccination. As DNA, the CDR3 is TGTGCCAGCAGCCATACTTCAGGGTATTCACCCCTCCACTTT. Amino acid sequence: CASSHTSGYSPLHF.